These 26 T cell receptor beta chains originate from one sample sequenced in a study of T cells after yellow fever vaccination. TCRdb called the 5' RACE reads again in MiXCR, with one record for every CDR3 protein. The sample yields just under 600,000 distinct CDR3 sequences, roughly 12% seen once. The sequencing here drew on PBMCs, taken on the day of the yellow fever booster vaccination. These receptor sequences come from a young man who received the YFV17D yellow fever vaccine.

The chain combines TRBV2 with TRBJ2-7; D may be TRBD1 (6 bases). The ends were cut back, 6 bases at V and 2 bases at J, with 14 bases in the middle. CDR1 is SNHLY and CDR2 is FYNNEI in the germline V gene. This CDR3 is built from 14 residues. CDR3 protein: CASRRTEKTYEQYF. The CDR3 nucleotides are TGTGCCAGCAGGCGGACAGAAAAGACCTACGAGCAGTACTTC.

V and J are TRBV20-1 and TRBJ2-2, with unresolved D. Per germline, CDR1 DFQATT and CDR2 SNEGSKA (reference sequence). The CDR3 covers 15 residues. The germline V and J ends were trimmed by 5 bases and 2 bases, with 15 bases remaining between them. The DNA for the CDR3 is TGCAGTGCTCCAGATGGACGGTCCAACACCGGGGAGCTGTTTTTT. The encoded protein is CSAPDGRSNTGELFF.

The V and J genes are TRBV6-1 and TRBJ2-1; TRBD1 is a possible D gene (6 bases). Germline CDR1 reads MNHNS; CDR2 reads SASEGT. The germline V and J ends were trimmed by 3 bases and 10 bases, with 16 bases remaining between them. CDR3 size: 14 residues. The CDR3 protein is CASSEAGVVREQFF. CDR3 nucleotide sequence: TGTGCCAGCAGTGAGGCAGGGGTCGTACGAGAGCAGTTCTTC.

This clonotype showed up many times. The V gene is TRBV20-1, the J gene TRBJ2-2; D remains unclear. CDR1 and CDR2 (germline): DFQATT, SNEGSKA (reference sequence). V lost 2 bases and J lost 3, with 7 bases in between. There are 13 residues in the CDR3. The CDR3 DNA reads TGCAGTGCTAGACATGGGGACACCGGGGAGCTGTTTTTT. This translates into CSARHGDTGELFF.

The rearrangement joins TRBV7-2 to TRBJ1-1; 7 bases align to TRBD1. Germline V gene data show CDR1 as SGHTA and CDR2 as FQGNSA. J gave up 5 bases and V 4 bases, and 13 bases lay outside the gene matches. This CDR3 has 16 residues. CDR3 DNA: TGTGCCAGCAGCTATAAACGACAGGGCTTGGGTACTGAAGCTTTCTTT. Protein sequence: CASSYKRQGLGTEAFF.

The V gene is TRBV20-1, the J gene TRBJ1-2; D remains ambiguous. V dropped 3 bases and J dropped 7 bases, with 9 bases sitting between them. Germline CDR1 and CDR2: DFQATT and SNEGSKA (reference sequence). CDR3 length: 11 amino acids. The CDR3 here is CSASTGLGYTF. CDR3 nucleotides: TGCAGTGCTAGCACCGGGCTTGGCTACACCTTC.

The V and J genes are TRBV7-9 and TRBJ2-1, with D possibly TRBD1 on 5 matching bases. The CDR3 spans 13 residues. CDR1 SEHNR and CDR2 FQNEAQ come from the germline V gene (reference sequence). Trimming took off 2 bases at V and 5 bases at J, with 7 bases between the two ends. For the CDR3, the DNA is TGTGCCAGCAGCTTACAGGGTCACAATGAGCAGTTCTTC. It is translated as CASSLQGHNEQFF.

This clonotype was counted only a few times. The rearrangement links TRBV7-2 to TRBJ2-7, with D perhaps being TRBD1 or TRBD2 (5 bases each). The CDR3 has 15 amino acids. From germline, CDR1 is SGHTA and CDR2 FQGNSA. Between the trimmed V and J ends, which lost 5 bases and 3 bases, there was a span of 17 bases. The CDR3 coding sequence is TGTGCCAGCAGCCTCGGGGCGGACTCGATCTACGAGCAGTACTTC. This encodes CASSLGADSIYEQYF.

CDR3 loop: CSARNSGSNSGELFF. The CDR3 nucleotides are TGCAGTGCTAGAAATAGCGGGAGCAATTCGGGGGAGCTGTTTTTT. The genes are TRBV20-1 and TRBJ2-2; TRBD2 matches at 9 bases. With 2 bases clipped from V and 8 bases from J, the junction kept 9 bases outside the gene matches. Germline V gene data show CDR1 as DFQATT and CDR2 as SNEGSKA (reference sequence). This CDR3 is 15 amino acids long.

This clonotype was seen a handful of times. CDR3 residues: CASTAGRAGLFF. CDR3 sequence (DNA): TGTGCCAGCACCGCGGGGAGGGCCGGTCTGTTCTTC. The chain is built from TRBV25-1 and TRBJ2-1; 7 bases are a match to TRBD2. This CDR3 is 12 amino acids long. J gave up 15 bases and V 7 bases, and 12 bases lay outside the gene matches. The germline V gene has CDR1 MGHDK and CDR2 SYGVNS. The full variable domain, its missing parts supplied by reference TRBV25-1 and TRBJ2-1, is EADIYQTPRYLVIGTGKKITLECSQTMGHDKMYWYQQDPGMELHLIHYSYGVNSTEKGDLSSESTVSRIRTEHFPLTLESARPSHTSQYLCASTAGRAGLFFGPGTRLTVL.

The V call is TRBV7-2, the J call TRBJ2-7; D is possibly TRBD2 (6 bases). Germline V gene data show CDR1 as SGHTA and CDR2 as FQGNSA. The CDR3 runs to 15 residues. Between the trimmed V and J ends, which lost 1 base and 3 bases, there was a span of 13 bases. The CDR3 sequence is CASSLVAGKIYEQYF. The CDR3 DNA follows: TGTGCCAGCAGCTTAGTGGCGGGGAAAATCTACGAGCAGTACTTC.

This clonotype was seen only a few times. V usage is TRBV4-3 and J usage is TRBJ2-7; D is ambiguous. The CDR3 sequence is 14 residues long. Trimming took off 1 base at V and 5 bases at J, with 12 bases between the two ends. CDR1 and CDR2 (germline): LGHNA, YSLEER. The CDR3 DNA follows: TGCGCCAGCAGCCAAGTTAGGGAACGGGACGAGCAGTACTTC. Residues: CASSQVRERDEQYF.

This clonotype was seen a handful of times. V is TRBV28 and J is TRBJ2-1; D is unresolved. This CDR3 is 12 amino acids long. V was pared by 4 bases and J by 14 bases, with 15 bases between. CDR1 is MDHEN and CDR2 is SYDVKM in the germline V gene. The CDR3 DNA sequence: TGTGCCAGCAGTTACTCAGTGAAGGGCGAGTTCTTC. It yields the protein CASSYSVKGEFF.

This clonotype has a handful of counts. The J gene is TRBJ2-7, the V gene TRBV5-1, with D perhaps TRBD1 or TRBD2 (7 bases each). The CDR3 totals 15 residues. Trimming left V 4 bases short and J 1 base short, with 15 bases between. CDR1 and CDR2 from the germline V gene are SGHRS and YFSETQ. CDR3 sequence (DNA): TGCGCCAGCAGCCCCAGGGGGGGTAAATCCTACGAGCAGTACTTC. It encodes CASSPRGGKSYEQYF.

The chain uses TRBV9 and TRBJ1-5, with 7 bases fitting TRBD1. The V segment lost 3 bases and the J segment 9 bases; nucleotides outside the gene matches: 12. In germline, CDR1 is SGDLS, CDR2 YYNGEE. This CDR3 is built from 15 residues. The CDR3 nucleotides read TGTGCCAGCAGCGCGACTGGACAGGACCGGGGGCCCCAGCATTTT. This codes for CASSATGQDRGPQHF.

This clonotype has a handful of counts. The genes are TRBV20-1 and TRBJ1-6; D is possibly TRBD1 (5 bases). V gave up 3 bases and J gave up 8 bases, with 17 bases separating them. Germline loops: CDR1 DFQATT, CDR2 SNEGSKA (reference sequence). This CDR3 has 15 amino acids. CDR3 DNA: TGCAGTGCTAGGGGGGAGGGCAGGGTGGATTCACCCCTCCACTTT. It specifies CSARGEGRVDSPLHF.

This chain joins TRBV27 and TRBJ2-7, with 7 bases that match TRBD1. The CDR3 totals 15 residues. Germline values: CDR1 MNHEY, CDR2 SMNVEV (reference sequence). V trimming: 6 bases; J trimming: 9 bases; junction bases outside the gene matches: 17. The CDR3 bases are TGTGCCAGCAGCGACAGGGTAGGGAGTTTCTTGGTGCAGTACTTC. It yields the protein CASSDRVGSFLVQYF.

This sequence joins TRBV6-2 or TRBV6-3 and TRBJ2-2; 11 bases match TRBD2. Germline trimming cut 6 bases from V and 4 bases from J; bases unmatched to any gene: 4. CDR3 length: 15 residues. Germline CDR1 reads MNHEY; CDR2 reads SVGEGT. CDR3 DNA: TGTGCCAGCAGGATAGCGGGAGGGTCCACCGGGGAGCTGTTTTTT. Its protein is CASRIAGGSTGELFF.

V and J are TRBV5-1 and TRBJ2-1, with a possible D match to TRBD1 (6 bases). This CDR3 has 16 residues. V lost 0 bases to trimming and J lost 9 bases, with 19 bases between them. Germline values: CDR1 SGHRS, CDR2 YFSETQ. The CDR3 bases are TGCGCCAGCAGCTTGGTTTTGGGGGCAGAGACAGGTGAGCAGTTCTTC. Protein product: CASSLVLGAETGEQFF.

This clonotype was counted only a few times. This chain connects TRBV19 to TRBJ2-7; TRBD2 agrees at 9 bases. Germline CDR1 LNHDA, CDR2 SQIVND (reference sequence). V trimming: 5 bases; J trimming: 2 bases; junction bases outside the gene matches: 4. This CDR3 contains 14 residues. CDR3 amino acids: CASSPSSGAYEQYF. CDR3 DNA sequence: TGTGCCAGTAGTCCGTCTAGCGGGGCCTACGAGCAGTACTTC. Filled out from reference TRBV19 and TRBJ2-7, the complete variable domain reads DGGITQSPKYLFRKEGQNVTLSCEQNLNHDAMYWYRQDPGQGLRLIYYSQIVNDFQKGDIAEGYSVSREKKESFPLTVTSAQKNPTAFYLCASSPSSGAYEQYFGPGTRLTVT.

V usage is TRBV9 and J usage is TRBJ2-1; 10 bases agree with TRBD2. V lost 4 bases, J lost 7 bases, and 11 bases stayed unmatched. This CDR3 spans 16 amino acids. Germline CDR1 and CDR2: SGDLS and YYNGEE. CDR3 sequence reads: CASSPMASGSFNEQFF. CDR3 in DNA: TGTGCCAGCAGCCCGATGGCTAGCGGGAGTTTTAATGAGCAGTTCTTC. The complete variable domain, with remaining parts taken from reference TRBV9 and TRBJ2-1, reads DSGVTQTPKHLITATGQRVTLRCSPRSGDLSVYWYQQSLDQGLQFLIQYYNGEERAKGNILERFSAQQFPDLHSELNLSSLELGDSALYFCASSPMASGSFNEQFFGPGTRLTVL.

The rearrangement uses TRBV20-1 and TRBJ2-2; D perhaps matches TRBD2 (5 bases). CDR1 and CDR2 (germline): DFQATT, SNEGSKA (reference sequence). This CDR3 has 16 residues. Trimming left V 3 bases short and J 5 bases short, with 19 bases between. The DNA for the CDR3 is TGCAGTGCTAGTACCCCTTTGGCTAGCCTGACCGGGGAGCTGTTTTTT. Protein sequence: CSASTPLASLTGELFF.

This clonotype was picked up a small number of times. The V and J genes are TRBV10-3 and TRBJ2-5; 7 bases agree with TRBD2. With V trimmed by 3 bases and J by 5 bases, 15 bases remained unmatched. Germline V gene sequence: CDR1 ENHRY, CDR2 SYGVKD. The CDR3 loop spans 17 amino acids. CDR3 amino acids: CAISDTSGIVKAETQYF. The CDR3, as DNA: TGTGCCATCAGTGATACCAGCGGGATTGTTAAAGCCGAGACCCAGTACTTC.

The genes are TRBV28 and TRBJ1-6; the D is unclear. The CDR3 is 14 amino acids. V lost 3 bases, J lost 0 bases, and 3 bases lay in between. CDR1 is MDHEN and CDR2 is SYDVKM in the germline V gene. The CDR3 DNA reads as TGTGCCAGCAGTTTGGCCTCCTATAATTCACCCCTCCACTTT. It codes for CASSLASYNSPLHF.

This chain uses TRBV7-2 with TRBJ1-4; no clear D. The ends were cut back, 5 bases at V and 0 bases at J, with 7 bases in the middle. CDR3 length: 14 amino acids. In germline, CDR1 is SGHTA, CDR2 FQGNSA. In DNA form, the CDR3 reads TGTGCCAGCAGCCAAAGTTCAACTAATGAAAAACTGTTTTTT. Translation: CASSQSSTNEKLFF.

In this sample, this clonotype turned up a few times. This sequence joins TRBV5-1 and TRBJ2-1; D remains ambiguous. The CDR3 sequence is 13 residues long. From germline, CDR1 is SGHRS and CDR2 YFSETQ. Trimming removed 4 bases at V and 5 bases at J, with 10 bases between. Here the CDR3 reads CASSGSMNNEQFF. For the CDR3, the DNA is TGCGCCAGCAGCGGCAGTATGAACAATGAGCAGTTCTTC.